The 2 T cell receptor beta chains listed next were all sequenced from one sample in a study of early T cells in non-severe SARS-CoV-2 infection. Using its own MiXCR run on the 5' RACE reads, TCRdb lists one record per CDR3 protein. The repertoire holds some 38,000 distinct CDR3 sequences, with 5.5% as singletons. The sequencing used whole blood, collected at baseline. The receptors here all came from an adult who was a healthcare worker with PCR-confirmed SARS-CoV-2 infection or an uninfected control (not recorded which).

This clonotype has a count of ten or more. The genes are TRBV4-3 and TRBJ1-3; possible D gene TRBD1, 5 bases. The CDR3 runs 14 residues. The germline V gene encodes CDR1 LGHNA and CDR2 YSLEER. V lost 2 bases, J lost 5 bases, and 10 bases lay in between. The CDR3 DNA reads TGCGCCAGCAGCCAAAAGGGGCCTAGAAACACCATATATTTT. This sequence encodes CASSQKGPRNTIYF.

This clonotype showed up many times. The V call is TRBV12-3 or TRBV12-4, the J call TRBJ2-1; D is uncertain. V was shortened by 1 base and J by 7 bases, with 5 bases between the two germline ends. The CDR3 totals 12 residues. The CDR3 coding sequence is TGTGCCAGCAGTTTAGGCAGGAATGAGCAGTTCTTC. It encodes CASSLGRNEQFF.